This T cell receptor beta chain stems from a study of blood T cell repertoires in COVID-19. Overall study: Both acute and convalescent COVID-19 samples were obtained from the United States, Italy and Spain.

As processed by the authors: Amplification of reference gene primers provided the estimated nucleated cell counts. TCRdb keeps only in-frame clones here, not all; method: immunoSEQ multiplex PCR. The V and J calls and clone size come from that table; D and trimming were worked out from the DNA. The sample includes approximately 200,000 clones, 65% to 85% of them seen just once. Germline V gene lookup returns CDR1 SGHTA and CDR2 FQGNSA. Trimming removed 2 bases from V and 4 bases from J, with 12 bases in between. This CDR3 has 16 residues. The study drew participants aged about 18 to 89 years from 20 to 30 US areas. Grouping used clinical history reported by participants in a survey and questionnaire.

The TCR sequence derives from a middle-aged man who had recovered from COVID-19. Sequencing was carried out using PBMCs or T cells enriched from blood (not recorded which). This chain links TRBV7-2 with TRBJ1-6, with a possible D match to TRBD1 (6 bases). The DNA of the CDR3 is TGTGCCAGCAGCTTATCAGGGGCCATATATAATTCACCCCTCCACTTT. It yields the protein CASSLSGAIYNSPLHF.